One sample yielded the 27 T cell receptor beta chains listed below, sequenced in a study of T cell responses to AZD1222 COVID-19 vaccine. Clones were read by immunoSEQ multiplex PCR, and TCRdb kept only the in-frame ones, dropping some. The repertoire holds about 97,000 clones, with around nine tenths as singletons. The material was peripheral blood, obtained on day 0 of AZD1222 vaccination. The receptor source for this set is an adult in good health.

This sequence joins TRBV28 and TRBJ2-7; D could derive from TRBD1 or TRBD2 (5 bases each). The CDR3 consists of 11 residues. CDR1 is MDHEN, CDR2 SYDVKM, per germline. V was trimmed by 5 bases and J by 3 bases, leaving 5 bases between them. The CDR3 sequence is CASSGGYEQYF. The CDR3 DNA reads TGTGCCAGCAGTGGGGGCTACGAGCAGTACTTC.

The chain is built from TRBV9 and TRBJ1-2; D remains ambiguous. The V end lost 4 bases, the J end lost 7 bases, and 11 bases lay between the germline ends. Germline V lookup: CDR1 SGDLS, CDR2 YYNGEE. The CDR3 contains 12 residues. This CDR3 reads CASSIFEGGYTF. CDR3 sequence (DNA): TGTGCCAGCAGCATTTTCGAGGGTGGCTACACCTTC.

This clone appeared a single time. The gene calls are TRBV11-3 and TRBJ2-5, with D maybe TRBD2 (5 bases). This CDR3 region has 14 residues. Trimming removed 2 bases from V and 2 bases from J, with 9 bases in between. The germline V gene encodes CDR1 SGHNT and CDR2 YENEEA. The CDR3 region has the DNA TGTGCCAGCAGCTTAATGACGGGGCAAGAGACCCAGTACTTC. Protein sequence: CASSLMTGQETQYF.

This clone came up once. In DNA, the CDR3 is TGTGCCAGCAGTAGGGAGGGCTCTGGGGTTAACATTCAGTACTTC. It codes for CASSREGSGVNIQYF. The chain joins TRBV6-5 to TRBJ2-4, with TRBD2 matching over 7 bases. The CDR3 runs 15 residues. The germline CDR1 and CDR2 sequences are MNHEY and SVGAGI. After removal of 5 bases from V and 7 bases from J, the junction contained 11 bases not matched to a gene.

The chain links TRBV7-6 to TRBJ2-7; D unresolved. Trimming removed 5 bases from V and 4 bases from J, with 12 bases in between. The CDR3 extends over 13 amino acids. Germline lookup yields CDR1 SGHVS and CDR2 FNYEAQ. In DNA, the CDR3 is TGTGCCAGCAGCCCCCAGGACGGTTACGAGCAGTACTTC. It yields the protein CASSPQDGYEQYF.

The J gene is TRBJ2-7, the V gene TRBV6-5; 8 bases match TRBD2. The J segment lost 4 bases and the V segment lost 10 bases, leaving 3 bases of the junction unmatched. The CDR3 consists of 11 residues. CDR1 MNHEY and CDR2 SVGAGI come from the germline V gene. The CDR3 DNA follows: TGTGCCATCGGGGGGGGTTACGAGCAGTACTTC. Translating gives CAIGGGYEQYF.

The chain is built from TRBV6-5 and TRBJ1-2, with 7 bases lining up with TRBD1. Trimming took 5 bases from V and 10 from J; bases not matched to a gene: 10. The CDR3 sequence is 13 residues long. Germline CDR1 and CDR2: MNHEY and SVGAGI. In DNA, the CDR3 is TGTGCCAGCAGTACCGACAGGGAAGTTGTCTACACCTTC. Amino acids: CASSTDREVVYTF.

The V and J genes are TRBV7-8 and TRBJ2-7; possibly TRBD2 for D (6 bases). The CDR3 runs to 14 residues. V lost 2 bases, J lost 1 base, and 9 bases lay in between. The germline V gene encodes CDR1 SGHVS and CDR2 FQNEAQ. This CDR3 is CASSLWEDSYEQYF. In DNA, the CDR3 is TGTGCCAGCAGCTTATGGGAGGATTCCTACGAGCAGTACTTC.

The chain employs TRBV4-3 and TRBJ2-7; D is perhaps TRBD1 or TRBD2 (6 bases each). The CDR3 is 15 amino acids. V lost 2 bases, J lost 0 bases, and 11 bases lay in between. Germline lookup yields CDR1 LGHNA and CDR2 YSLEER. The chain's CDR3 is CASSQQGGHSYEQYF. The CDR3, as DNA: TGCGCCAGCAGCCAACAAGGGGGGCACTCCTACGAGCAGTACTTC.

The chain is built from TRBV6-2 or TRBV6-3 and TRBJ2-7; TRBD2 matches 7 bases. Germline V lookup: CDR1 MNHEY, CDR2 SVGEGT. The CDR3 loop spans 15 amino acids. Trimming took 2 bases from V and 2 from J; bases not matched to a gene: 6. For the CDR3, the DNA is TGTGCCAGCAGTTACGGGGGGGAGGGCCCCTACGAGCAGTACTTC. This codes for CASSYGGEGPYEQYF.

The rearrangement uses TRBV7-9 and TRBJ2-5; D is uncertain. CDR1 SEHNR and CDR2 FQNEAQ come from the germline V gene (reference sequence). V was shortened by 5 bases and J by 5 bases, with 6 bases between the two germline ends. This CDR3 contains 11 residues. The CDR3: CASSPRETQYF. DNA of the CDR3: TGTGCCAGCAGCCCCCGCGAGACCCAGTACTTC.

The CDR3 DNA sequence: TGCAGTGCTAGTTTGGCGGGGGAGGGCTTCGAGCAGTACTTC. Its translation: CSASLAGEGFEQYF. The rearrangement uses TRBV20-1 and TRBJ2-7, with 7 bases identical to TRBD2. CDR3 length equals 14 residues. Germline V CDR1 and CDR2: DFQATT, SNEGSKA (reference sequence). Trimming cost V 3 bases and J 6 bases; bases outside gene matches: 11.

CDR3 region: CASSVREDSIWQETQYF. The CDR3 DNA follows: TGTGCCAGCAGTGTAAGAGAGGACAGCATATGGCAAGAGACCCAGTACTTC. V usage is TRBV2 and J usage is TRBJ2-5; D possibly corresponds to TRBD1 (6 bases). Germline V lookup: CDR1 SNHLY, CDR2 FYNNEI. Trimming pared 4 bases from V and 2 bases from J, leaving 20 bases between. The CDR3 spans 17 residues.

The count of this clone is one. The CDR3 DNA sequence: TGTGCCAGCAGCACGGGACTAGCGGGGGGAGAGACCCAGTACTTC. Translating it yields CASSTGLAGGETQYF. The V and J genes are TRBV7-8 and TRBJ2-5; 15 bases are a match to TRBD2. With 5 bases clipped from V and 4 bases from J, the junction kept 2 bases outside the gene matches. The CDR3 is 15 residues long. Germline values: CDR1 SGHVS, CDR2 FQNEAQ. The variable domain in full, with the rest retrieved from reference TRBV7-8 and TRBJ2-5, is GAGVSQSPRYKVAKRGQDVALRCDPISGHVSLFWYQQALGQGPEFLTYFQNEAQLDKSGLPSDRFFAERPEGSVSTLKIQRTQQEDSAVYLCASSTGLAGGETQYFGPGTRLLVL.

The V gene is TRBV4-2, the J gene TRBJ1-1; D possibly corresponds to TRBD1 (6 bases). Germline values: CDR1 LGHNA, CDR2 YNFKEQ. V gave up 4 bases and J gave up 1 base, with 10 bases separating them. This CDR3 is built from 14 residues. CDR3 protein: CASSLGTTNTEAFF. In nucleotides, the CDR3 is TGTGCCAGCAGCCTGGGGACAACGAACACTGAAGCTTTCTTT.

The chain joins TRBV27 to TRBJ1-1; 12 bases map to TRBD1. The CDR3 runs 13 residues. J lost 4 bases, V lost 8 bases, and 2 bases had no gene match. Per germline, CDR1 MNHEY and CDR2 SMNVEV (reference sequence). CDR3 loop: CASLGQGATEAFF. The CDR3 DNA reads as TGTGCCAGCTTGGGACAGGGGGCCACTGAAGCTTTCTTT.

The V call is TRBV28, the J call TRBJ1-1; 7 bases agree with TRBD1. The CDR3 runs to 16 residues. CDR1 is MDHEN, CDR2 SYDVKM, per germline. J lost 3 bases, V lost 4 bases, and 11 bases had no gene match. The CDR3 here is CASSSRYRGVHTEAFF. For the CDR3, the DNA is TGTGCCAGCAGTTCCCGATACAGGGGAGTTCACACTGAAGCTTTCTTT.

The chain recombines TRBV27 with TRBJ2-3, with 7 bases matching TRBD1. The CDR3 has 16 amino acids. Trimming took 7 bases from V and 5 from J; bases not matched to a gene: 15. In germline, CDR1 is MNHEY, CDR2 SMNVEV (reference sequence). CDR3 bases: TGTGCCAGCAAAATGCAGGGGCGACAGGGTAAAGATACGCAGTATTTT. Its translation: CASKMQGRQGKDTQYF.

The chain joins TRBV3-1 (or the pseudogene TRBV3-2) to TRBJ2-3; 9 bases fit TRBD1. J lost 1 base, V lost 4 bases, and 6 bases had no gene match. Germline V lookup: CDR1 LGHDT, CDR2 YNNKEL (reference sequence). This CDR3 is built from 16 residues. The CDR3 nucleotides read TGTGCCAGCAGCCCGGTGGACAGGGGAGGCACAGATACGCAGTATTTT. Its translation: CASSPVDRGGTDTQYF.

CDR3 bases: TGTGCCAGCAGCCAGTGGCAGATAAGCTCCTACGAGCAGTACTTC. This gives the protein CASSQWQISSYEQYF. The V and J genes are TRBV3-1 (or the pseudogene TRBV3-2) and TRBJ2-7; the D is unclear. Per germline, CDR1 LGHDT and CDR2 YNNKEL (reference sequence). V shed 3 bases and J shed 0 bases, with 12 bases lying between them. CDR3 length: 15 amino acids.

The chain employs TRBV6-5 and TRBJ1-1; maybe TRBD1 (6 bases). The V end was cut by 2 bases, the J end by 4 bases, with 14 bases between. Germline lookup yields CDR1 MNHEY and CDR2 SVGAGI. There are 15 residues in the CDR3. The CDR3 nucleotides read TGTGCCAGCAGTTACAAGGGGGTGATGGGCACTGAAGCTTTCTTT. The encoded protein is CASSYKGVMGTEAFF.

The rearrangement links TRBV6-5 to TRBJ1-1; D gene uncertain. This CDR3 spans 12 amino acids. V lost 7 bases and J lost 5, with 11 bases in between. The germline V gene has CDR1 MNHEY and CDR2 SVGAGI. The CDR3 is CASTDLLTEAFF. The CDR3 DNA reads as TGTGCCAGCACCGACTTACTGACTGAAGCTTTCTTT.

This chain connects TRBV3-1 (or the pseudogene TRBV3-2) to TRBJ2-3; D could derive from TRBD1 or TRBD2 (5 bases each). The germline V gene encodes CDR1 LGHDT and CDR2 YNNKEL (reference sequence). This CDR3 region has 13 residues. Trimming removed 6 bases at V and 7 bases at J, with 14 bases between. The CDR3 spells CASSPPGRNTQYF. DNA for the CDR3: TGTGCCAGCAGTCCCCCGGGACGCAATACGCAGTATTTT.

The V call is TRBV6-5, the J call TRBJ2-5, with D perhaps TRBD2 (5 bases). The germline V and J ends were trimmed by 5 bases and 5 bases, with 18 bases remaining between them. CDR1 and CDR2 (germline): MNHEY, SVGAGI. This CDR3 has 15 amino acids. The CDR3 spells CASSRNKRTEETQYF. DNA for the CDR3: TGTGCCAGCAGTCGTAATAAACGGACTGAGGAGACCCAGTACTTC.

The chain combines TRBV29-1 with TRBJ1-2, with 11 bases that match TRBD1. V trimming: 5 bases; J trimming: 8 bases; junction bases outside the gene matches: 7. The CDR3 is made up of 13 amino acids. The germline CDR1 and CDR2 sequences are SQVTM and ANQGSEA. The CDR3 nucleotides are TGCAGCGTTATCGGGACAGGGGGAGGAGGCTACACCTTC. Encoded protein: CSVIGTGGGGYTF.

This chain uses TRBV7-9 with TRBJ2-6; D not certain. Trimming shortened V by 1 base and J by 0 bases, and 10 bases separated the two germline ends. Germline CDR1 is SEHNR and CDR2 is FQNEAQ (reference sequence). The CDR3 has 17 amino acids. The CDR3 DNA is TGTGCCAGCAGCTTAGTGGGGTCCGGCTCTGGGGCCAACGTCCTGACTTTC. Its translation: CASSLVGSGSGANVLTF.

J is TRBJ2-1 and V is TRBV5-8; D is undetermined. The CDR3 runs to 12 residues. Per germline, CDR1 SGHTS and CDR2 YDEGEE. The V and J ends lost 4 bases and 6 bases respectively, with 8 bases between them. The CDR3: CASSPYLNEQFF. The DNA of the CDR3 is TGTGCCAGCAGCCCGTATCTCAATGAGCAGTTCTTC.